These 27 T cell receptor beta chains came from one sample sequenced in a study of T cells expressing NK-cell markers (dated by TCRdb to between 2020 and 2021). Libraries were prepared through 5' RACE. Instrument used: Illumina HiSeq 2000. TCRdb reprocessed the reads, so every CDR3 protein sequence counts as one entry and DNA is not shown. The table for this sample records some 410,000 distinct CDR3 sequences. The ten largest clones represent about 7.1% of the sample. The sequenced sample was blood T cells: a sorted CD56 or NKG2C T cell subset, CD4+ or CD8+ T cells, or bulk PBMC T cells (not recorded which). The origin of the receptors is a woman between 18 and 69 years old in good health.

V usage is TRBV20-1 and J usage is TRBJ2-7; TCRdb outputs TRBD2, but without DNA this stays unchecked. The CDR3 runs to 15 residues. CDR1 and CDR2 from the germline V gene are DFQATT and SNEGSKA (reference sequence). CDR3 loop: CSARDWDSGGYEQYF.

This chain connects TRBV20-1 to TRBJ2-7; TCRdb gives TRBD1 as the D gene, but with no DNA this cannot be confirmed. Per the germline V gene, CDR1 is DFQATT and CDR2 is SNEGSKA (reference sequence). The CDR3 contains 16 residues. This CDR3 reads CSATLPGQGTPYEQYF.

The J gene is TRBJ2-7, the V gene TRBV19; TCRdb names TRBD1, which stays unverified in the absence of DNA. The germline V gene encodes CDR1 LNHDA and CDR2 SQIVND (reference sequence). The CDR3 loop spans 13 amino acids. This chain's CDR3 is CASSIGGDYEQYF.

The CDR3 region is CASSKAVGHNSPLHF. The chain employs TRBV7-9 and TRBJ1-6; TCRdb's D call of TRBD1 is untestable without DNA. Germline CDR1 and CDR2: SEHNR and FQNEAQ (reference sequence). This CDR3 has 15 amino acids.

The CDR3 loop reads CTSSQSCYWVGALHF. This chain uses TRBV1 with TRBJ1-6. TRBV1 is termed a pseudogene. The CDR3 contains 15 residues.

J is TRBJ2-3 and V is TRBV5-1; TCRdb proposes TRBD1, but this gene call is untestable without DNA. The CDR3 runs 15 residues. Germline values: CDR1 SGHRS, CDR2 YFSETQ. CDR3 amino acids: CASSSDQGYPDTQYF.

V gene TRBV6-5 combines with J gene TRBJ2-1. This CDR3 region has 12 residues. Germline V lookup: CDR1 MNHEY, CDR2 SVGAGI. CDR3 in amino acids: CASKTTWNEQFF.

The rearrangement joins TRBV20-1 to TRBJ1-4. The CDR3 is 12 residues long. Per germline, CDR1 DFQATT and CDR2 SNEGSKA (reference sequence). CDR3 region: CSARGLGEKLFF.

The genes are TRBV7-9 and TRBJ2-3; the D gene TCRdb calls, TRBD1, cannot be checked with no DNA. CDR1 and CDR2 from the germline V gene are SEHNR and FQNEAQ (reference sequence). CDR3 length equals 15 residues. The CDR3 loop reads CASSPHRGRTDTQYF.

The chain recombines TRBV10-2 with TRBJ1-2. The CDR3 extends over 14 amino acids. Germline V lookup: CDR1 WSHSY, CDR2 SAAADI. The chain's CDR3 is CASSEGEGAYGYTF.

CDR3 loop: CASSLFFTDTQYF. The chain joins TRBV28 to TRBJ2-3. Germline V gene lookup returns CDR1 MDHEN and CDR2 SYDVKM. This CDR3 is 13 amino acids long. Full variable domain (missing parts from reference TRBV28 and TRBJ2-3): DVKVTQSSRYLVKRTGEKVFLECVQDMDHENMFWYRQDPGLGLRLIYFSYDVKMKEKGDIPEGYSVSREKKERFSLILESASTNQTSMYLCASSLFFTDTQYFGPGTRLTVL.

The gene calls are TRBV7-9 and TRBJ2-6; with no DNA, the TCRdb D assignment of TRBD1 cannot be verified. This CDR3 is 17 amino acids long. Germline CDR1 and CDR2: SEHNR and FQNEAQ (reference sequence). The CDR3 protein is CASSLGRTALEANVLTF. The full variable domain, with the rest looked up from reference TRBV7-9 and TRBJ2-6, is DTGVSQNPRHKITKRGQNVTFRCDPISEHNRLYWYRQTLGQGPEFLTYFQNEAQLEKSRLLSDRFSAERPKGSFSTLEIQRTEQGDSAMYLCASSLGRTALEANVLTFGAGSRLTVL.

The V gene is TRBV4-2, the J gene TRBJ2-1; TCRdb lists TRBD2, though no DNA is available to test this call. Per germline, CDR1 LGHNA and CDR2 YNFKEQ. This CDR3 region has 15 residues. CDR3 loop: CASTLTWTGYNEQFF.

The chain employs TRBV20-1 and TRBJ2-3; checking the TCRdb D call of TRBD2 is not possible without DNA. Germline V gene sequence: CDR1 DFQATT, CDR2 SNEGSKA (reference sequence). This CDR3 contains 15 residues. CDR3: CSASLAGGSQDTQYF.

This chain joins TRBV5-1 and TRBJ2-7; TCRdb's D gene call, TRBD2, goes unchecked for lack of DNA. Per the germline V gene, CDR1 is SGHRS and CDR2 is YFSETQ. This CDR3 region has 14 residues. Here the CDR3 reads CASSFGTSNYEQYF. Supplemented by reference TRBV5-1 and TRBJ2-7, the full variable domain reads KAGVTQTPRYLIKTRGQQVTLSCSPISGHRSVSWYQQTPGQGLQFLFEYFSETQRNKGNFPGRFSGRQFSNSRSEMNVSTLELGDSALYLCASSFGTSNYEQYFGPGTRLTVT.

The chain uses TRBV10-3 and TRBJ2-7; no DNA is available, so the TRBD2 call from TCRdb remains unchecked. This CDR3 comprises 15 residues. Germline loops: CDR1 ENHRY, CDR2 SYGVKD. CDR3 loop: CAITGDTSGSDEQYF.

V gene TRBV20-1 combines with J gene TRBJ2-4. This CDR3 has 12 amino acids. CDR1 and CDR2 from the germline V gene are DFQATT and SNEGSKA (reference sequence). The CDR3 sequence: CSARDGVNIQYF.

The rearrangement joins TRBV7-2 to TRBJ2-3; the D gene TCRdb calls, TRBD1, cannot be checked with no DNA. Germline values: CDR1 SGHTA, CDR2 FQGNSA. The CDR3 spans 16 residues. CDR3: CASSLRLQGRTDTQYF. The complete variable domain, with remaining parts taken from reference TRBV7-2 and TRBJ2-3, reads GAGVSQSPSNKVTEKGKDVELRCDPISGHTALYWYRQSLGQGLEFLIYFQGNSAPDKSGLPSDRFSAERTGGSVSTLTIQRTQQEDSAVYLCASSLRLQGRTDTQYFGPGTRLTVL.

This chain's CDR3 is CASSVELAGGRGSYNEQFF. The gene calls are TRBV9 and TRBJ2-1; TCRdb names TRBD2, which stays unverified in the absence of DNA. This CDR3 contains 19 residues. The germline CDR1 and CDR2 sequences are SGDLS and YYNGEE.

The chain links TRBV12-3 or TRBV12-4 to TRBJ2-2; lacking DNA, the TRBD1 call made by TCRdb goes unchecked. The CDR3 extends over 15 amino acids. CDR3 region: CASSGRGGGAGELFF.

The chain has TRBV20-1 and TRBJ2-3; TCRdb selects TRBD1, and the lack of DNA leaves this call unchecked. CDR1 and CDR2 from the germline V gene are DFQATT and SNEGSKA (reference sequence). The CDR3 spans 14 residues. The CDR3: CSASFTGVPDTQYF.

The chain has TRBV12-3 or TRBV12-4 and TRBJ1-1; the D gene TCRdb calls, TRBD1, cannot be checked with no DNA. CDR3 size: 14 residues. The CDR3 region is CASTTTGMATEAFF.

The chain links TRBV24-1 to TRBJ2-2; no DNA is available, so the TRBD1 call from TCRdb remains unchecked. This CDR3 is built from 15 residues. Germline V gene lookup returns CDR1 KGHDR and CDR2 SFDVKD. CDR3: CATSPRGQGTGELFF.

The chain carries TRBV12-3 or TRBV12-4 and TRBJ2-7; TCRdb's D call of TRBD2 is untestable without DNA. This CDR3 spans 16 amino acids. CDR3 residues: CASSLKALAGVYEQYF.

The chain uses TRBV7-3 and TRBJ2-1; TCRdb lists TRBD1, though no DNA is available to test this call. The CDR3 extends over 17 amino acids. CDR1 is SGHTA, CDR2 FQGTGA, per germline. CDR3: CASSLRGARASYNEQFF. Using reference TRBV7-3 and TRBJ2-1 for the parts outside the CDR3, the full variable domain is GAGVSQTPSNKVTEKGKYVELRCDPISGHTALYWYRQSLGQGPEFLIYFQGTGAADDSGLPNDRFFAVRPEGSVSTLKIQRTERGDSAVYLCASSLRGARASYNEQFFGPGTRLTVL.

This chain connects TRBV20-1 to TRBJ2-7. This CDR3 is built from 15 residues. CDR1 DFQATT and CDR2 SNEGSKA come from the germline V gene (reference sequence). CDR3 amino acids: CSARILSGRSYEQYF.

CDR3 sequence: CASSPLGQGDTEAFF. The chain couples TRBV18 to TRBJ1-1; TCRdb indicates TRBD1, and absent DNA this call remains unverified. CDR1 is KGHSH and CDR2 is LQKENI in the germline V gene. This CDR3 comprises 15 residues.